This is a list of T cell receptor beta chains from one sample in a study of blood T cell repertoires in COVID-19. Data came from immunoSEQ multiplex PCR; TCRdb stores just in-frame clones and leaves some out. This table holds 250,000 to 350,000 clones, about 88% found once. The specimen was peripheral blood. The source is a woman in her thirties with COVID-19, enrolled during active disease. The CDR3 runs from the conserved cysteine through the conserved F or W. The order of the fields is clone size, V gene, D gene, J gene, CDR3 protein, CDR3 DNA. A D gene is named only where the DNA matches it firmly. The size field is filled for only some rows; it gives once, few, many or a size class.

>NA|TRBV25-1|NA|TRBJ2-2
CASREGRGELFF
TGTGCCAGCAGGGAGGGGCGCGGGGAGCTGTTTTTT
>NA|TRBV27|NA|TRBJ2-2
CASSLNGHSGELFF
TGTGCCAGCAGTTTAAACGGACACTCCGGGGAGCTGTTTTTT
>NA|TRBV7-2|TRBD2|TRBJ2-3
CASSARTSGRFLDTQYF
TGTGCCAGCAGCGCTCGGACTAGCGGGAGGTTTTTAGATACGCAGTATTTT
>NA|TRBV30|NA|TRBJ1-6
CAWQGQGSYNSPLHF
TGTGCCTGGCAAGGGCAGGGGTCCTATAATTCACCCCTCCACTTT
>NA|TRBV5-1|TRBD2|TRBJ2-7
CASSSVAGVPEQYF
TGCGCCAGCAGCTCTGTAGCGGGAGTCCCCGAGCAGTACTTC
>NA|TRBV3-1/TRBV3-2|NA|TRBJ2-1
CASSQSREQFF
TGTGCCAGCAGCCAATCGAGGGAGCAGTTCTTC
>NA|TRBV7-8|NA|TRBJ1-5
CASSPVRVTNQPQHF
TGTGCCAGCAGCCCCGTGAGGGTGACAAATCAGCCCCAGCATTTT
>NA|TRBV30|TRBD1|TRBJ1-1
CAWRETGAHTEAFF
TGTGCCTGGAGGGAGACAGGGGCGCATACTGAAGCTTTCTTT
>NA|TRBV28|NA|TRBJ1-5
CASSLLNQPQHF
TGTGCCAGCAGCCTTTTGAATCAGCCCCAGCATTTT
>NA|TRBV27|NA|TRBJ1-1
CASTRAGRENTEAFF
TGTGCCAGCACCAGAGCGGGACGGGAGAACACTGAAGCTTTCTTT
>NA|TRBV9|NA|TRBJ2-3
CASSPGRAGTDTQYF
TGTGCCAGCAGCCCAGGCCGCGCCGGCACAGATACGCAGTATTTT
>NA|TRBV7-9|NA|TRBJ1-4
CASSFSGINEKLFF
TGTGCCAGCAGCTTTTCGGGGATCAATGAAAAACTGTTTTTT
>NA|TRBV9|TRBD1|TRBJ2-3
CASSRGQGWSDTQYF
TGTGCCAGCAGCCGTGGACAGGGATGGTCAGATACGCAGTATTTT
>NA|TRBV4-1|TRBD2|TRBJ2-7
CASSPRLAGGVYEQYF
TGCGCCAGCAGCCCCCGACTAGCGGGAGGGGTCTACGAGCAGTACTTC
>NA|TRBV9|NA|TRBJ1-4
CASSVGNEGGEKLFF
TGTGCCAGCAGCGTAGGTAACGAGGGAGGAGAAAAACTGTTTTTT
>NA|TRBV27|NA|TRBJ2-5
CASSLVGGTQYF
TGTGCCAGCAGCCTCGTAGGGGGGACCCAGTACTTC
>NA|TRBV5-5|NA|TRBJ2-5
CASSLQRDKSGQETQYF
TGTGCCAGCAGCTTGCAACGGGACAAATCCGGTCAAGAGACCCAGTACTTC
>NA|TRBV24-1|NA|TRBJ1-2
CATSEPYFLGGYTF
TGTGCCACCAGTGAGCCTTATTTTCTCGGGGGCTACACCTTC
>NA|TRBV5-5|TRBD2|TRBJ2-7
CASSFGSGGSYEQYF
TGTGCCAGCAGCTTTGGGTCGGGGGGGTCCTACGAGCAGTACTTC
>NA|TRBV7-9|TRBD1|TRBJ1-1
CASRPGTGYTEAFF
TGTGCCAGCAGGCCCGGGACAGGGTATACTGAAGCTTTCTTT
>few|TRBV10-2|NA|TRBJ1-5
CASSGTGNQPQHF
TGCGCCAGCAGTGGGACAGGCAATCAGCCCCAGCATTTT
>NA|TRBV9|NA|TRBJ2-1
CASSVAMGPSYNEQFF
TGTGCCAGCAGCGTAGCTATGGGGCCGTCCTACAATGAGCAGTTCTTC
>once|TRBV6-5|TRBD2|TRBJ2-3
CASSPLAGGSYTQYF
TGTGCCAGCAGTCCACTAGCGGGAGGATCATATACGCAGTATTTT
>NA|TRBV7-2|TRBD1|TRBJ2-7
CASSFGQGYEQYF
TGTGCCAGCAGCTTCGGACAGGGATACGAGCAGTACTTC
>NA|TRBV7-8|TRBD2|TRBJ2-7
CASSPMASGSYEQYF
TGTGCCAGCAGCCCCATGGCTAGCGGGAGTTACGAGCAGTACTTC
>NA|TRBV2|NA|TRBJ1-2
CASRVTEIHNYGYTF
TGTGCCAGCAGGGTGACAGAGATCCATAACTATGGCTACACCTTC
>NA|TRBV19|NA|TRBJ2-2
CASSRRDYTGELFF
TGTGCCAGTAGTCGACGGGATTACACCGGGGAGCTGTTTTTT
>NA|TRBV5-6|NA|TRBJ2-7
CASSSGDSYEQYF
TGTGCCAGCAGCTCAGGCGACTCCTACGAGCAGTACTTC
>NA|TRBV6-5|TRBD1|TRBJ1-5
CASRTTGADNQPQHF
TGTGCCAGTAGAACAACAGGGGCGGACAATCAGCCCCAGCATTTT
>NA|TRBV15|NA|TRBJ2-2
CATYRGGATGELFF
TGTGCCACCTATAGGGGGGGCGCCACCGGGGAGCTGTTTTTT
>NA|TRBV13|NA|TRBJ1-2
CASSLGGRENYGYTF
TGTGCCAGCAGCCTAGGAGGGAGAGAAAACTATGGCTACACCTTC
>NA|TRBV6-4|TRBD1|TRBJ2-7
CASSFHSRDSTYEQYF
TGTGCCAGCAGTTTCCACTCACGGGACAGCACCTACGAGCAGTACTTC
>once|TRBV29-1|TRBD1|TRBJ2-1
CSVSGTGGSNEQFF
TGCAGCGTTTCCGGGACAGGGGGTTCTAATGAGCAGTTCTTC
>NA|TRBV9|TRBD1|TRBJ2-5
CASSETGGWETQYF
TGTGCCAGCAGCGAAACAGGGGGCTGGGAGACCCAGTACTTC
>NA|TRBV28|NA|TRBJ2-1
CASSLWEQGNEQFF
TGTGCCAGCAGTTTATGGGAACAGGGAAATGAGCAGTTCTTC
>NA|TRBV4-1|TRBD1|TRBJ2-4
CASSRSGQGIENIQYF
TGCGCCAGCAGCCGGTCGGGACAGGGGATCGAAAACATTCAGTACTTC
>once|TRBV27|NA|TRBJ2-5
CASSFRQGGTQYF
TGTGCCAGCAGTTTCAGGCAGGGAGGGACCCAGTACTTC
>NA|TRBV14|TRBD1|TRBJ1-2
CASSQVRTGDRGYTF
TGTGCCAGCAGCCAAGTCCGCACAGGGGATCGTGGCTACACCTTC
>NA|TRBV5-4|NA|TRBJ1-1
CASSLGRVNTEAFF
TGTGCCAGCAGCTTGGGGCGGGTGAACACTGAAGCTTTCTTT
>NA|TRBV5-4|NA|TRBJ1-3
CASSFRNTIYF
TGTGCCAGCAGCTTTAGAAACACCATATATTTT
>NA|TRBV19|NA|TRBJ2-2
CASIGGPARRNTGELFF
TGTGCCAGTATAGGAGGACCCGCGAGAAGGAACACCGGGGAGCTGTTTTTT
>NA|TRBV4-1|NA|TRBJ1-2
CASSQPPPGMGYGYTF
TGCGCCAGCAGCCAACCCCCTCCGGGGATGGGGTATGGCTACACCTTC
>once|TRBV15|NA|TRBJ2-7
CATSRTENPGEQYF
TGTGCCACCAGCAGGACAGAGAATCCGGGCGAGCAGTACTTC
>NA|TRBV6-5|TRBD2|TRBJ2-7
CASSAGTSGSYEQYF
TGTGCCAGCAGCGCCGGGACTAGCGGCTCCTACGAGCAGTACTTC
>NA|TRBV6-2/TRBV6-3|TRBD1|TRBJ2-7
CASSYPDRGWSYEQYF
TGTGCCAGCAGTTACCCCGACAGGGGGTGGTCCTACGAGCAGTACTTC
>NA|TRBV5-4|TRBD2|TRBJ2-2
CASSPGLAGLTGELFF
TGTGCCAGCAGCCCCGGACTAGCGGGGTTGACCGGGGAGCTGTTTTTT
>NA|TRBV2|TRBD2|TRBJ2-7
CASLGLAGNTPYEQYF
TGTGCCAGTCTAGGACTAGCGGGAAACACACCCTACGAGCAGTACTTC
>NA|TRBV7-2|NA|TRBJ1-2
CASSLGTSYGYTF
TGTGCCAGCAGCTTGGGCACCTCATATGGCTACACCTTC
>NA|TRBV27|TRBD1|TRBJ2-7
CASSFRRQGGMWEQYF
TGTGCCAGCAGTTTCCGTCGACAGGGGGGGATGTGGGAGCAGTACTTC
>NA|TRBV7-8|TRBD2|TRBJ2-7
CASSDPRTSGSDEQYF
TGTGCCAGCAGCGACCCTCGGACTAGCGGGAGTGACGAGCAGTACTTC
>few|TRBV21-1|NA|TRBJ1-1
CASSCHPGYTEAFF
TGTGCCAGCAGCTGCCACCCAGGATACACTGAAGCTTTCTTT
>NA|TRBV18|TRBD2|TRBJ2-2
CASSPGLNTGELFF
TGTGCCAGCTCACCGGGACTAAACACCGGGGAGCTGTTTTTT